The 25 T cell receptor beta chains below all came from one sample that was sequenced in a study of blood T cell repertoires in COVID-19. Data came from immunoSEQ multiplex PCR; TCRdb stores just in-frame clones and leaves some out. The sample holds approximately 300,000 clones; around 88% are singletons and the top ten take about 1.7%. The specimen sequenced was peripheral blood. The source of these receptors is a woman in her forties or fifties with acute or convalescent COVID-19.

This clone was recorded once. The chain employs TRBV28 and TRBJ1-2; possible D gene TRBD1, 5 bases. The germline V and J ends were trimmed by 4 bases and 1 base, with 22 bases remaining between them. The CDR3 runs to 18 residues. Germline V CDR1 and CDR2: MDHEN, SYDVKM. The CDR3 DNA is TGTGCCAGCAGTTCCCCGGTGATTCAGACAGAGGTTAACTATGGCTACACCTTC. Translated: CASSSPVIQTEVNYGYTF.

The chain couples TRBV19 to TRBJ1-2, with 8 positions matching TRBD1. Germline CDR1 reads LNHDA; CDR2 reads SQIVND (reference sequence). The CDR3 contains 13 residues. The junction had 9 bases not matched to a gene; V was cut back by 7 bases and J by 8 bases. The CDR3, as DNA: TGTGCCAGTAAGGCGTCGGGGACAGGCGGCTACACCTTC. Its protein product is CASKASGTGGYTF.

V usage is TRBV29-1 and J usage is TRBJ1-1; a weak D match, TRBD1 (6 bases). V was pared by 4 bases and J by 6 bases, with 12 bases between. The CDR3 consists of 12 residues. CDR1 and CDR2 (germline): SQVTM, ANQGSEA. The CDR3 region has the DNA TGCAGCGTTGGGACACAGGGTCCTGAAGCTTTCTTT. This encodes CSVGTQGPEAFF.

The genes are TRBV10-3 and TRBJ2-3; 12 positions match TRBD2. The germline CDR1 and CDR2 sequences are ENHRY and SYGVKD. V shed 6 bases, J shed 4 bases, and the junction held 8 bases outside the gene matches. CDR3 length: 16 residues. This CDR3 reads CAIRTTSGSIADTQYF. CDR3 bases: TGTGCCATCAGGACGACTAGCGGGAGTATAGCAGATACGCAGTATTTT.

Note on this clone: Other DNA sequences in the same sample also yield this CDR3. The V gene is TRBV28, the J gene TRBJ2-7; perhaps TRBD2 as D (6 bases). CDR1 and CDR2 (germline): MDHEN, SYDVKM. CDR3 size: 12 residues. The V end was cut by 3 bases, the J end by 4 bases, with 7 bases between. Here the CDR3 reads CASSLAGYEQYF. CDR3 in DNA: TGTGCCAGCAGTTTGGCGGGGTACGAGCAGTACTTC.

The CDR3 sequence is CASSPFRTGTDTQYF. The CDR3 DNA reads TGTGCCAGCTCACCCTTCAGGACAGGCACAGATACGCAGTATTTT. The chain uses TRBV18 and TRBJ2-3, with TRBD1 as a possible D gene (6 bases). Germline V CDR1 and CDR2: KGHSH, LQKENI. Trimming took off 3 bases at V and 1 base at J, with 11 bases between the two ends. CDR3 length: 15 residues. The variable domain in full, with the rest retrieved from reference TRBV18 and TRBJ2-3, is NAGVMQNPRHLVRRRGQEARLRCSPMKGHSHVYWYRQLPEEGLKFMVYLQKENIIDESGMPKERFSAEFPKEGPSILRIQQVVRGDSAAYFCASSPFRTGTDTQYFGPGTRLTVL.

In this sample, this clone turned up a few times. This rearrangement joins TRBV11-2 to TRBJ1-5; D gene unclear. The CDR3 contains 14 residues. With 0 bases removed from V and 5 bases from J, the gap between germline ends came to 8 bases. The germline gives CDR1 SGHAT, CDR2 FQNNGV. The CDR3 nucleotides read TGTGCCAGCAGCTTAGACCCGGGATATCAGCCCCAGCATTTT. Translation: CASSLDPGYQPQHF.

The chain combines TRBV19 with TRBJ1-4; 8 bases map to TRBD1. The germline CDR1 and CDR2 sequences are LNHDA and SQIVND (reference sequence). CDR3 length: 15 residues. After removal of 6 bases from V and 8 bases from J, the junction contained 11 bases not matched to a gene. Here the CDR3 DNA reads TGTGCCAGTAGCCCACCCCGGACAGGGCGAGAAAAACTGTTTTTT. Encoded protein: CASSPPRTGREKLFF.

This clone was observed a few times. The chain carries TRBV28 and TRBJ1-1; TRBD1 matches at 7 bases. With V trimmed by 7 bases and J by 6 bases, 14 bases remained unmatched. Germline CDR1 and CDR2: MDHEN and SYDVKM. This CDR3 comprises 15 residues. The CDR3 protein is CASTERTGGVPEAFF. CDR3 nucleotide sequence: TGTGCCAGCACCGAGAGGACAGGTGGGGTCCCTGAAGCTTTCTTT.

The chain employs TRBV12-3 or TRBV12-4 and TRBJ1-2, with D maybe TRBD1 (5 bases). The CDR3 consists of 13 residues. The germline V and J ends were trimmed by 8 bases and 6 bases, with 16 bases remaining between them. The CDR3 DNA reads as TGTGCCAGCGCGAGGAGACAGTACGATGGCTACACCTTC. Its translation is CASARRQYDGYTF.

This rearrangement joins TRBV3-1 (or the pseudogene TRBV3-2) to TRBJ1-1; D remains unclear. Germline CDR1 reads LGHDT; CDR2 reads YNNKEL (reference sequence). CDR3 size: 14 residues. V dropped 4 bases and J dropped 0 bases, with 9 bases sitting between them. The CDR3 DNA follows: TGTGCCAGCAGCCGGGGAGAGATGAACACTGAAGCTTTCTTT. Its protein product is CASSRGEMNTEAFF.

This chain uses TRBV3-1 (or the pseudogene TRBV3-2) with TRBJ2-5, with a possible D match to TRBD2 (5 bases). The V gene lost 5 bases and the J gene lost 4 bases, with 14 bases spanning the gap. Germline CDR1 and CDR2: LGHDT and YNNKEL (reference sequence). CDR3 length equals 14 residues. This CDR3 is CASSYGLSRETQYF. For the CDR3, the DNA is TGTGCCAGCAGCTACGGACTCTCTCGAGAGACCCAGTACTTC.

CDR3 nucleotides: TGTGCCAGCAACAGGCTTGATAACTATGGCTACACCTTC. Residues: CASNRLDNYGYTF. The V gene is TRBV19, the J gene TRBJ1-2, with D possibly being TRBD1 (5 bases). The germline V and J ends were trimmed by 9 bases and 1 base, with 12 bases remaining between them. This CDR3 has 13 amino acids. The germline V gene encodes CDR1 LNHDA and CDR2 SQIVND (reference sequence).

The chain has TRBV11-1 and TRBJ2-2, with D uncertain. Germline V gene data show CDR1 as SGHAT and CDR2 as FQDESV (reference sequence). There are 12 residues in the CDR3. V was trimmed by 5 bases and J by 7 bases, leaving 8 bases between them. The CDR3 bases are TGTGCCAGCAGCCCGAGGTTCGGGGAGCTGTTTTTT. Amino acid sequence: CASSPRFGELFF.

V gene TRBV6-5 combines with J gene TRBJ2-6, with TRBD1 as a possible D gene (6 bases). This CDR3 region has 12 residues. Germline CDR1 reads MNHEY; CDR2 reads SVGAGI. V lost 8 bases and J 5 bases, leaving 7 bases between the germline ends. In DNA form, the CDR3 reads TGTGCCAGCGGGGACAGGGCCAACGTCCTGACTTTC. Amino acid sequence: CASGDRANVLTF.

The chain recombines TRBV5-1 with TRBJ2-2, with D maybe TRBD2 (7 bases). Trimming took off 4 bases at V and 3 bases at J, with 19 bases between the two ends. Germline V gives CDR1 SGHRS, CDR2 YFSETQ. CDR3 length: 17 residues. In DNA form, the CDR3 reads TGCGCCAGCAGCCTCTTACTTACAGGGAGGGACACCGGGGAGCTGTTTTTT. Its protein product is CASSLLLTGRDTGELFF.

The CDR3, as DNA: TGTGCCAGCAGCGAACCAGACAGGGCTCGACAAGAGACCCAGTACTTC. As protein: CASSEPDRARQETQYF. The V gene is TRBV5-4, the J gene TRBJ2-5; 7 nucleotides line up with TRBD1. Germline-derived CDR1 and CDR2 are SGHNT and YYREEE (reference sequence). The CDR3 has 16 residues. Losses at the gene ends were 4 bases for V and 2 bases for J; bases not matched to a gene: 11.

The V and J genes are TRBV2 and TRBJ1-5; TRBD1 might be the D (6 bases). This CDR3 is built from 16 residues. CDR1 is SNHLY and CDR2 is FYNNEI in the germline V gene. V lost 6 bases to trimming and J lost 2 bases, with 17 bases between them. CDR3 residues: CASRDGGARGNQPQHF. The CDR3 DNA is TGTGCCAGCAGGGACGGGGGGGCCAGGGGCAATCAGCCCCAGCATTTT.

The chain links TRBV15 to TRBJ2-7; D might be TRBD2 (7 bases). The germline V gene has CDR1 LNHNV and CDR2 YYDKDF (reference sequence). V was clipped by 3 bases and J by 4 bases, with 19 bases between them. The CDR3 consists of 16 residues. CDR3 residues: CATSRPEGEGRYEQYF. CDR3 coding DNA: TGTGCCACCAGCAGGCCTGAGGGGGAGGGCCGTTACGAGCAGTACTTC. Full variable domain (rest looked up from reference TRBV15 and TRBJ2-7): DAMVIQNPRYQVTQFGKPVTLSCSQTLNHNVMYWYQQKSSQAPKLLFHYYDKDFNNEADTPDNFQSRRPNTSFCFLDIRSPGLGDTAMYLCATSRPEGEGRYEQYFGPGTRLTVT.

In nucleotides, the CDR3 is TGTGCCTGGAGTGAGGGAGGGAGTGGGTTGCATTCACCCCTCCACTTT. It translates to CAWSEGGSGLHSPLHF. The chain uses TRBV30 and TRBJ1-6; D gene uncertain. Germline CDR1 GTSNPN, CDR2 SVGIG (reference sequence). Trimming stripped 1 base from V and 8 bases from J, with 18 bases between. The CDR3 sequence is 16 residues long.

This chain links TRBV7-3 with TRBJ2-7; no definite D call. Trimming cost V 3 bases and J 7 bases, with 13 bases left between them. This CDR3 is 13 amino acids long. Germline V lookup: CDR1 SGHTA, CDR2 FQGTGA. In nucleotides, the CDR3 is TGTGCCAGCAGCTTCTCCAGGAACGTGGAGCAGTACTTC. Protein: CASSFSRNVEQYF.

This chain uses TRBV20-1 with TRBJ1-5; D remains unclear. The CDR3 covers 11 residues. Germline CDR1 is DFQATT and CDR2 is SNEGSKA (reference sequence). The V end was cut by 6 bases, the J end by 11 bases, with 14 bases between. The CDR3 spells CSAPLGSSQHF. The CDR3 DNA follows: TGCAGTGCGCCTTTGGGCTCCTCCCAGCATTTT.

The chain couples TRBV5-1 to TRBJ2-5, with 10 positions matching TRBD2. Germline V CDR1 and CDR2: SGHRS, YFSETQ. V shed 4 bases, J shed 2 bases, and the junction held 8 bases outside the gene matches. CDR3 size: 16 residues. The CDR3 loop is CASSRGSSGRQETQYF. CDR3 nucleotides: TGCGCCAGCAGCAGGGGGTCTAGCGGGAGACAAGAGACCCAGTACTTC.

The rearrangement joins TRBV4-1 to TRBJ1-6, with no clear D. Between the trimmed V and J ends, which lost 1 base and 5 bases, there was a span of 9 bases. The CDR3 loop spans 15 amino acids. Per the germline V gene, CDR1 is MGHRA and CDR2 is YSYEKL. Here the CDR3 reads CASSQGYQNNSPLHF. DNA of the CDR3: TGCGCCAGCAGCCAAGGATACCAGAATAATTCACCCCTCCACTTT.

The chain couples TRBV28 to TRBJ2-3, with TRBD1 matching 7 bases. Germline V gene sequence: CDR1 MDHEN, CDR2 SYDVKM. With 2 bases clipped from V and 11 bases from J, the junction kept 7 bases outside the gene matches. CDR3 length: 13 amino acids. The CDR3 DNA sequence: TGTGCCAGCAGTTTAGACAACAGGGGCCGGCAGTATTTT. This gives the protein CASSLDNRGRQYF.